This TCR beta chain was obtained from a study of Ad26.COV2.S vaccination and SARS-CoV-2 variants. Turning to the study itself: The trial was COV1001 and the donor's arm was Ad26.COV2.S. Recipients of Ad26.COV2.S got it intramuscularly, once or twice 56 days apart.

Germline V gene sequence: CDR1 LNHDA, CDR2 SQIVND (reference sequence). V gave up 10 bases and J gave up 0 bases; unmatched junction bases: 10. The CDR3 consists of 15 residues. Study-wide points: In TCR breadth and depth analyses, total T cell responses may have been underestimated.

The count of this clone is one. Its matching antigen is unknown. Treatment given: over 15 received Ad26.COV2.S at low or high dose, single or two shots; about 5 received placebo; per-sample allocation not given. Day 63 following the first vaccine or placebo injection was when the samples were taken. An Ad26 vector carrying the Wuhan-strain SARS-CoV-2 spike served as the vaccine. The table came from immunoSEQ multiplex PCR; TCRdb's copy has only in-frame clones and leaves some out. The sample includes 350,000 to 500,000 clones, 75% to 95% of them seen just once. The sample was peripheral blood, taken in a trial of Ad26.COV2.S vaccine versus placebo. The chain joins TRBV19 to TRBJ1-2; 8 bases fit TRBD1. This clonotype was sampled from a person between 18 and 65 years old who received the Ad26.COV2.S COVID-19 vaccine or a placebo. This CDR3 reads CATVEGQGANYGYTF. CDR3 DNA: TGTGCCACCGTAGAAGGACAGGGAGCTAACTATGGCTACACCTTC.